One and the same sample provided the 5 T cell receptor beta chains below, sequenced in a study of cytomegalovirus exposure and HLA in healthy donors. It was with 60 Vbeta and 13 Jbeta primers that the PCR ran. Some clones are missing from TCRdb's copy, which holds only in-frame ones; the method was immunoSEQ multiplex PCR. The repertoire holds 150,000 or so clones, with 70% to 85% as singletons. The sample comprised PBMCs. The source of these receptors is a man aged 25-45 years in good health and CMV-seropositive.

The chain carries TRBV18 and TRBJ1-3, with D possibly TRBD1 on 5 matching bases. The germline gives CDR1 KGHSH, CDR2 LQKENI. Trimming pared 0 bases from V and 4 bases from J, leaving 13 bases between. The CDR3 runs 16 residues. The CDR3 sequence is CASSPPGGNGGNTIYF. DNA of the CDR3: TGTGCCAGCTCACCACCCGGGGGGAATGGCGGAAACACCATATATTTT.

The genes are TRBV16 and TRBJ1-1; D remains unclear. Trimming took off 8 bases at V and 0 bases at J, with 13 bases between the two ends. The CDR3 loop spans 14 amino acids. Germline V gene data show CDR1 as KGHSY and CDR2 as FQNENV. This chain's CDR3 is CASSGQVMNTEAFF. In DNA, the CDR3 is TGTGCCAGCTCTGGCCAAGTCATGAACACTGAAGCTTTCTTT.

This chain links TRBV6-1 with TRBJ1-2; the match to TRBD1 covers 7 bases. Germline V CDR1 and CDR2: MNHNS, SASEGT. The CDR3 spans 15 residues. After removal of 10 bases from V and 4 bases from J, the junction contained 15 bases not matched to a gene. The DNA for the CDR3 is TGTGCCACCAATACCTTGAACAGGGGCGGCTATGGCTACACCTTC. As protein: CATNTLNRGGYGYTF.

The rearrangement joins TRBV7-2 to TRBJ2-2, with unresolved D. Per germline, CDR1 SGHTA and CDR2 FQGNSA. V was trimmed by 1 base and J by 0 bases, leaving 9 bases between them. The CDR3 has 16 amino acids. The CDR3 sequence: CASSLEQLANTGELFF. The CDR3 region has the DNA TGTGCCAGCAGCTTAGAACAGCTCGCGAACACCGGGGAGCTGTTTTTT.

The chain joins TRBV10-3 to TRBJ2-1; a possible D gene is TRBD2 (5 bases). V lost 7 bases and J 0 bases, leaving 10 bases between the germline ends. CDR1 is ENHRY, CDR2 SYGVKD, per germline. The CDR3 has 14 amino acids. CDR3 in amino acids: CAITQEGSYNEQFF. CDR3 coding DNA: TGTGCCATCACCCAAGAGGGCTCCTACAATGAGCAGTTCTTC.